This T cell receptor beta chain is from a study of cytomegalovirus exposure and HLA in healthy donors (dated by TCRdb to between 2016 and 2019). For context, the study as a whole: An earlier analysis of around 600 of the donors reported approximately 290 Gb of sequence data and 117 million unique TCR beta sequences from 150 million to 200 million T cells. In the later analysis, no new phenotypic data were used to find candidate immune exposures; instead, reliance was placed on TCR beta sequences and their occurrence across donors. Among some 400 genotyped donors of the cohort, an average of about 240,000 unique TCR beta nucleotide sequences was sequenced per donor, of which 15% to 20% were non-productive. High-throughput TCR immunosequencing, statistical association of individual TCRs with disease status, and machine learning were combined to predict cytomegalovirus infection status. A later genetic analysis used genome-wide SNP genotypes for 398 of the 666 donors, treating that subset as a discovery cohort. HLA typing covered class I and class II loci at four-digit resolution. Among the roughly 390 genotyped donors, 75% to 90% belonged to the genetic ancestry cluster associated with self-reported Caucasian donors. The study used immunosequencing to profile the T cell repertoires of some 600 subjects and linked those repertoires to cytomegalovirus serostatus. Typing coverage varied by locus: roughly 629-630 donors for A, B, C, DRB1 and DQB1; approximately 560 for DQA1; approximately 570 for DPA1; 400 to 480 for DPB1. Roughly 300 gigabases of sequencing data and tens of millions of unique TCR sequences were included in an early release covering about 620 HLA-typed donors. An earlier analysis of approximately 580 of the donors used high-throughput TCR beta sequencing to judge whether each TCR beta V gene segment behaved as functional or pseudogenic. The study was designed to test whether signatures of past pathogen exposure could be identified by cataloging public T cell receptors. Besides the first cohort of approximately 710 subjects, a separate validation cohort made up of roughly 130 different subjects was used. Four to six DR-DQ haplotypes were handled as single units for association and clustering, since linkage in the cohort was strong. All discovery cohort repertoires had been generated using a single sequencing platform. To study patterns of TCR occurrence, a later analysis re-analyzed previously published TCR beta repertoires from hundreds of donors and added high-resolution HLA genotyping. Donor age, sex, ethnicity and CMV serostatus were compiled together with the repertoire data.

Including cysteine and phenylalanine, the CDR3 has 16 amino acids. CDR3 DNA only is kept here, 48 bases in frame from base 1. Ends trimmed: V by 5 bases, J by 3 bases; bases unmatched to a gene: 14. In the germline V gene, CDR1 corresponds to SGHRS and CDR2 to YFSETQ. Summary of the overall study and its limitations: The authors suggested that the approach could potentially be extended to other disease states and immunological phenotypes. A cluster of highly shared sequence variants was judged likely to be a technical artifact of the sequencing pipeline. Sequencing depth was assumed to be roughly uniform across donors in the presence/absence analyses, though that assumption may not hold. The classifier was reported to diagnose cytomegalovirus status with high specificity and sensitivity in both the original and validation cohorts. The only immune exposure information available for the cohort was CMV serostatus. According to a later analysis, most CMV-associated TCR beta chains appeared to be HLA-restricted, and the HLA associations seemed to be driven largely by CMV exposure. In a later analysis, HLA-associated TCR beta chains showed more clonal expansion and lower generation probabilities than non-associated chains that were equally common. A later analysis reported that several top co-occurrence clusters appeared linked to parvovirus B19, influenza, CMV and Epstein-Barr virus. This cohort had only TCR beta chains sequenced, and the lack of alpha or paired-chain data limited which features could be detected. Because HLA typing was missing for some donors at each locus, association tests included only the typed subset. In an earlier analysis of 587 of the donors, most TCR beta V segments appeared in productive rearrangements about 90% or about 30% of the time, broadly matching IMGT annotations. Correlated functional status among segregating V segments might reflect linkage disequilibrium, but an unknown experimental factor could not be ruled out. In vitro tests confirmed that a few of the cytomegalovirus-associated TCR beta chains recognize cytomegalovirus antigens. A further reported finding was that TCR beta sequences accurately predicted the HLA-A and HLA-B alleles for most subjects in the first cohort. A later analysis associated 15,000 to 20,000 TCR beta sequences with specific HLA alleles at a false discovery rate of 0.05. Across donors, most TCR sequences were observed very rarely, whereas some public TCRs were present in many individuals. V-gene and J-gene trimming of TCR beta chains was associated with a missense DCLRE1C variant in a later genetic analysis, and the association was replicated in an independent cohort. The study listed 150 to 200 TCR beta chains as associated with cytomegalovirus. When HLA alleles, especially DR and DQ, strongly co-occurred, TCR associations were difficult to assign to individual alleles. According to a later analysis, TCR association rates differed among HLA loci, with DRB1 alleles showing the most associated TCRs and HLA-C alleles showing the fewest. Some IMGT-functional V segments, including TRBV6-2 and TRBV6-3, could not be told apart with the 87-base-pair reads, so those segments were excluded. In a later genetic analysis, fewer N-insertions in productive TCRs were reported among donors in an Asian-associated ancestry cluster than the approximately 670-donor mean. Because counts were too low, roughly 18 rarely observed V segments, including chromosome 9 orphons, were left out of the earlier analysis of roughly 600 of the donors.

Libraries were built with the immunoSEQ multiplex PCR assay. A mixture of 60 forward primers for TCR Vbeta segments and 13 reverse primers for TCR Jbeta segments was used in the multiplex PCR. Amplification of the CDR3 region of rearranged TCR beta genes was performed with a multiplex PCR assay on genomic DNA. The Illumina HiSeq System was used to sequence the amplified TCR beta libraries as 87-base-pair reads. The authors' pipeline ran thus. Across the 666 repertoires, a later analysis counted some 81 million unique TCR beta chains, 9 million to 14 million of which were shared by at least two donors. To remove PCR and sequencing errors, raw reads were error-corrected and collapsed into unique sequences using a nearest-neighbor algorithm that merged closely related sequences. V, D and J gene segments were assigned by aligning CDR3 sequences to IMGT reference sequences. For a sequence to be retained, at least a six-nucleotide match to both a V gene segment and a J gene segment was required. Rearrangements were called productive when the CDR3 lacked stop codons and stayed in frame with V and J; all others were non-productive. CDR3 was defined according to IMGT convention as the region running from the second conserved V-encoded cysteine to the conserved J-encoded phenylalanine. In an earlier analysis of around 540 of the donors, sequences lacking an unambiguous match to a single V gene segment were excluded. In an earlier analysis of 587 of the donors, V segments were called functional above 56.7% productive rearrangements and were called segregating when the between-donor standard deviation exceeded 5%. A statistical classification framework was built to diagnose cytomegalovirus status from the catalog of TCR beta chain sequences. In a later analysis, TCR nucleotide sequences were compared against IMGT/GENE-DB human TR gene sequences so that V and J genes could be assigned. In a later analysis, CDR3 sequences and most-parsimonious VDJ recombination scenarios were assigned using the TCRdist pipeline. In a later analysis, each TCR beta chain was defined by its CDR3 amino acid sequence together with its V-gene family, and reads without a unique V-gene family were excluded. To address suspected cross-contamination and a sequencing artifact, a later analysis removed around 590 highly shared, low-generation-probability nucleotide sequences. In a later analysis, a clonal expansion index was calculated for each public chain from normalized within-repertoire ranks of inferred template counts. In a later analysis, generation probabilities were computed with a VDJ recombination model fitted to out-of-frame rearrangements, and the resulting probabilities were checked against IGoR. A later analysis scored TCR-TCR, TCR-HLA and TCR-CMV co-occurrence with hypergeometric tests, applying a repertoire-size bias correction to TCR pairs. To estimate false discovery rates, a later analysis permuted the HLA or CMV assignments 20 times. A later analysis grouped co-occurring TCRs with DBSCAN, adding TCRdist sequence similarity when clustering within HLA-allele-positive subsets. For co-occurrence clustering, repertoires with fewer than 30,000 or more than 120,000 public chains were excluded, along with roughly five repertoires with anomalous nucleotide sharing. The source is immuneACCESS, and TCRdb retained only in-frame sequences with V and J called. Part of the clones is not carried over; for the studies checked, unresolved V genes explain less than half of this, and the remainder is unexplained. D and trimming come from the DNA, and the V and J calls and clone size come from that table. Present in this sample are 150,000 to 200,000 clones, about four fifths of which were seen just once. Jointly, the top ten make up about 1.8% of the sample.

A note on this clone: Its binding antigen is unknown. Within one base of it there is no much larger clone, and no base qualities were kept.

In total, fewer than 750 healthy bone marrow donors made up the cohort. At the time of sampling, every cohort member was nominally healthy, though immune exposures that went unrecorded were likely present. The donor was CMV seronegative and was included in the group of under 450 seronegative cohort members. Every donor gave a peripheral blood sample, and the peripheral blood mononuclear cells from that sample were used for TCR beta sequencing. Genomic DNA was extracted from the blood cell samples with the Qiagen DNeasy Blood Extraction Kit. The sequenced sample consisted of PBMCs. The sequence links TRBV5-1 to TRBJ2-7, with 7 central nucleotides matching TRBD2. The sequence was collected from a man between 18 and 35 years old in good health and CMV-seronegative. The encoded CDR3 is CASRPSGPQWSYEQYF. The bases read TGCGCCAGCAGACCTAGCGGACCCCAATGGAGCTACGAGCAGTACTTC.